Below, one T cell receptor (beta chain) is given with its context. This sample was taken from a study of blood T cell repertoires in COVID-19. Overall study context: Specimens from acute and convalescent COVID-19 originated in the United States, Italy and Spain.

There are 16 residues in the CDR3. V shed 0 bases and J 0 bases; nucleotides not matched to a gene: 4. CDR1 and CDR2 (germline): SGDLS, YYNGEE. In the source study's methods: Reference gene primer amplification in the assay estimated nucleated cell counts. TCRdb's copy holds only in-frame clones and misses some; the assay was immunoSEQ multiplex PCR. V and J calls plus clone size are reproduced from that table; the DNA served to infer D and trimming. Seen here are over 400,000 clones, 80% to 90% observed once, and the top ten hold about 3.2%. The specimen was peripheral blood. The source of this sequence is a human donor in a cohort sampled during active COVID-19. The chain uses TRBV9 and TRBJ2-7; 9 bases match TRBD2. The CDR3 nucleotides read TGTGCCAGCAGCGTAGGTGGACTAGCGCACTCCTACGAGCAGTACTTC. Translating it yields CASSVGGLAHSYEQYF. The full variable domain, completed using reference TRBV9 and TRBJ2-7, is DSGVTQTPKHLITATGQRVTLRCSPRSGDLSVYWYQQSLDQGLQFLIQYYNGEERAKGNILERFSAQQFPDLHSELNLSSLELGDSALYFCASSVGGLAHSYEQYFGPGTRLTVT.